One T cell receptor beta chain is described in this entry. The antigen it recognizes is unknown. No clone much larger than this one lies a single base away; base qualities are absent. The data are from a study of Tregs in tolerant kidney transplant recipients (dated by TCRdb to between 2018 and 2021). Study-level background: TCRbeta sequencing was used in the study to identify donor-specific regulatory T cells before combined kidney and bone marrow transplantation, and the identified cells were then tracked after transplant. Several methods of expanding Tregs specific for an allogeneic donor were compared by TCRbeta repertoire sequencing in a few healthy controls.

For TCRbeta CDR3 sequencing, genomic DNA from the sorted cells was extracted using the QIAGEN DNeasy Blood and Tissue Kit. High-throughput TCRbeta CDR3 sequencing, which included PCR amplification with bias correction and internal controls, was done commercially through immunoSEQ. Per the authors' processing: A unique productive TCRbeta sequence was defined by the CDR3 nucleotide sequence when primers matched, and otherwise by the CDR3 amino acid sequence together with the Vbeta and Jbeta genes. To correct for sorting error, sequences found in more than one sorted population at a frequency ratio of 2:1 or less were discarded, and the remaining shared sequences were assigned to the population with the higher frequency. Sequences were defined as donor-reactive when expanded at least 5-fold in CFSE-low cells versus unstimulated cells and present at a frequency of at least 0.01% in CFSE-low cells. Jensen-Shannon divergence calculated on the top 100 TCRbeta sequences ranked by frequency was used to measure repertoire divergence. For any sample with multiple sequencing runs, sorting error was corrected in each run separately before the runs were pooled. The table was pulled from immuneACCESS by TCRdb, which kept in-frame rearrangements only. Such tables lose some clones; where checked, under half of the loss comes from unresolved V genes, and the rest has no known cause. V and J calls and clone size are copied from that table; D and trimming were computed from the DNA. Here the sample has roughly 120,000 clones; roughly nine tenths occur a single time. The ten largest make up roughly 0.63% of the sample.

What the authors observed across the whole study: Because only a small number of patients were included, the study had limitations, and the results will need to be validated in larger populations as well as under other immunosuppression protocols. The most biologically relevant and donor-specific TCRbeta repertoire appeared to be identified by expanding Tregs with activated donor B cells. Biological reproducibility was not directly addressed, though technical replication error appeared minimal.

Thawed PBMCs were FACS-sorted into unstimulated Tregs (CD4+CD25+CD127-), CD4+ non-Tregs (CD4+CD25-), CD4 cells and CD8 cells. Blood from healthy controls was obtained either from healthy volunteers or as purchased buffy coats. Healthy control blood was processed to PBMCs with a Ficoll density gradient and then cryopreserved, whereas patient PBMCs were collected both before and after transplant. V is cut by 2 bases and J by 0 bases, and the space between the germline ends is 17 bases. The CDR3 numbers 17 residues from cysteine through phenylalanine. The entry retains the CDR3 DNA only, 51 bases that are in frame from base 1. The germline V gene sets CDR1 to SGHTA and CDR2 to FQGNSA.

The chain couples TRBV7-2 to TRBJ2-7, with the D call perhaps TRBD1 or TRBD2, as 5 bases match in each case. The receptor was isolated from a human donor in good health. Sequenced input: CD4+ T cells from blood. CDR3 sequence: CASSLSRSGTASYEQYF. The bases read TGTGCCAGCAGCTTATCTAGATCCGGGACCGCCTCCTACGAGCAGTACTTC.